This TCR beta chain was found in a study of T-cell memory formation after mild COVID-19. CDR3 length: 15 amino acids. J gave up 6 bases and V 8 bases, and 9 bases lay outside the gene matches. Each CDR3 protein is one row after TCRdb ran MiXCR on the 5' RACE reads. The sample lists approximately 290,000 distinct CDR3 sequences, less than 20% seen once, with around 20% in the top ten. This TCR was sampled from a man younger than 30 who had mild COVID-19 (a few samples of this study predate the infection). Cell type and time point are not known. Material for sequencing was PBMCs or a T cell subset sorted from them (not recorded which). The chain employs TRBV12-3 or TRBV12-4 and TRBJ2-1, with 11 bases matching TRBD1. Written as DNA, the CDR3 is TGTGCCAGCTGCGGACAGGGGGCGACAGGCAATGAGCAGTTCTTC. Encoded protein: CASCGQGATGNEQFF.